The rows below give T cell receptor beta chains drawn from one sample of a study of T cell responses to AZD1222 COVID-19 vaccine. Clones were sequenced by immunoSEQ multiplex PCR, and TCRdb holds only the in-frame ones, with some missing. Found here are 200,000 to 300,000 clones, over 85% of them singletons; the top ten hold less than 0.6%. The starting material was peripheral blood, obtained on day 0 of AZD1222 vaccination. The receptors come from an adult in good health. Both conserved end residues are part of each CDR3. The order of the fields is J gene, V gene, clone size, D gene, CDR3 DNA, CDR3 protein. A D gene is named only where the DNA matches it firmly. Rows give clone size only sometimes, using once, few, many, or a class for an expanded clone.

TRBJ1-1 | TRBV6-5 | NA | NA | TGTGCCAGCAGCTCAGGGTCAGAGAACACTGAAGCTTTCTTT | CASSSGSENTEAFF
TRBJ2-1 | TRBV5-8 | NA | NA | TGTGCCAGCAGCTTTGGACAGCGATCGGGCAATGAGCAGTTCTTC | CASSFGQRSGNEQFF
TRBJ2-7 | TRBV30 | few | TRBD1 | TGTGCCTGGACCCGGGACAGGCCCTACGAGCAGTACTTC | CAWTRDRPYEQYF
TRBJ1-1 | TRBV18 | NA | TRBD1 | TGTGCCAGCTCACCACGGCCAGGGGGTTTGAACACTGAAGCTTTCTTT | CASSPRPGGLNTEAFF
TRBJ1-5 | TRBV28 | NA | NA | TGTGCCAGCAGTTTAAAGGGTTATGGCAATCAGCCCCAGCATTTT | CASSLKGYGNQPQHF
TRBJ2-2 | TRBV6-5 | NA | NA | TGTGCCAGCAGTAGAGGGGGGCTTGACGGGGAGCTGTTTTTT | CASSRGGLDGELFF
TRBJ2-3 | TRBV5-6 | NA | NA | TGTGCCAGCAGCTTGAGGGACGTCCCGGGTGGCACAGATACGCAGTATTTT | CASSLRDVPGGTDTQYF
TRBJ1-1 | TRBV3-1/TRBV3-2 | NA | NA | TGTGCCAGCAGCCAGGTTGGCGGGGGGACTGAAGCTTTCTTT | CASSQVGGGTEAFF
TRBJ2-1 | TRBV5-1 | once | TRBD1 | TGCGCCAGCGCTCCAGGGGGCTTGGAATACAATGAGCAGTTCTTC | CASAPGGLEYNEQFF
TRBJ2-7 | TRBV5-6 | NA | NA | TGTGCCAGCAGCCTTTACTACGAGCAGTACTTC | CASSLYYEQYF
TRBJ2-3 | TRBV7-3 | NA | TRBD2 | TGTGCCAGCAGCTATAGCGGGGGGGCACTAGATACGCAGTATTTT | CASSYSGGALDTQYF
TRBJ2-7 | TRBV5-1 | NA | TRBD2 | TGCGCCAGCAGCTTTGGACTAGCGGGGGAGTACGAGCAGTACTTC | CASSFGLAGEYEQYF
TRBJ1-3 | TRBV9 | once | NA | TGTGCCAGCAGCGTAGGGGGTTTCTCTGGAAACACCATATATTTT | CASSVGGFSGNTIYF
TRBJ2-1 | TRBV7-3 | NA | TRBD2 | TGTGCCAGCAGCTTACTTAGCGGGGGTTACAATGAGCAGTTCTTC | CASSLLSGGYNEQFF
TRBJ2-3 | TRBV21-1 | NA | NA | TGTGCCAGCAGCAACTCACTGGTCGTGGGACCTTACACAGATACGCAGTATTTT | CASSNSLVVGPYTDTQYF
TRBJ1-1 | TRBV7-9 | NA | NA | TGTGCCAGCAGCGCAGGCGTCAGCACTGAAGCTTTCTTT | CASSAGVSTEAFF
TRBJ2-5 | TRBV29-1 | NA | NA | TGCAGCGTTGTTTGGACCTTAGGACAGCAAGAGACCCAGTACTTC | CSVVWTLGQQETQYF
TRBJ2-1 | TRBV9 | NA | NA | TGTGCCAGCAGCGGCCGGGACTCTGAGCAGTTCTTC | CASSGRDSEQFF
TRBJ2-3 | TRBV7-9 | NA | TRBD2 | TGTGCCAGCAGCTTAGCGCTACTAGCGGGGGGTACAGATACGCAGTATTTT | CASSLALLAGGTDTQYF
TRBJ1-5 | TRBV13 | NA | NA | TGTGCCAGCAGCTTGGGTGGTGCCGTTGCCAGTCAGCCCCAGCATTTT | CASSLGGAVASQPQHF
TRBJ2-1 | TRBV7-9 | once | TRBD2 | TGTGCCAGCAAAACTAGCGGGGGGGCAAATGAGCAGTTCTTC | CASKTSGGANEQFF
TRBJ1-1 | TRBV14 | NA | NA | TGTGCCAGCAGCCAAGACCACGGTCACAGGAGGACTGAAGCTTTCTTT | CASSQDHGHRRTEAFF
TRBJ1-5 | TRBV4-3 | NA | NA | TGCGCCAGCAGCCAAGATAAAAATCAGCCCCAGCATTTT | CASSQDKNQPQHF
TRBJ1-5 | TRBV2 | NA | TRBD1 | TGTGCCAGCAGTGAAATGGACAGGGAGTCTCAGCCCCAGCATTTT | CASSEMDRESQPQHF
TRBJ2-2 | TRBV7-2 | NA | NA | TGTGCCAGCAGCTTAGCCGCAATTAACACCGGGGAGCTGTTTTTT | CASSLAAINTGELFF
TRBJ1-1 | TRBV6-5 | NA | NA | TGTGCCAGCAGTTACGAAGGGGGAACTGAAGCTTTCTTT | CASSYEGGTEAFF
TRBJ2-3 | TRBV12-3/TRBV12-4 | NA | NA | TGTGCCAGCAGTTTTAGGAGAGATACGCAGTATTTT | CASSFRRDTQYF
TRBJ1-5 | TRBV7-2 | NA | TRBD1 | TGTGCCAGCAGCTCCAAGGACAGGGGGTATAATCAGCCCCAGCATTTT | CASSSKDRGYNQPQHF
TRBJ2-1 | TRBV28 | NA | NA | TGTGCCAGCAGTCAATACTACAATGAGCAGTTCTTC | CASSQYYNEQFF
TRBJ2-5 | TRBV19 | NA | NA | TGTGCCAGTAGTCACCAGGGGGCGGGAGAAGAGACCCAGTACTTC | CASSHQGAGEETQYF
TRBJ2-3 | TRBV11-2 | NA | NA | TGTGCCAGCAGCTTAGGTTTCCCGTTGGGTTCGGATACGCAGTATTTT | CASSLGFPLGSDTQYF
TRBJ1-4 | TRBV7-2 | NA | NA | TGTGCCAGCAGCTTAAGACCGGGACCAATTAATGAAAAACTGTTTTTT | CASSLRPGPINEKLFF
TRBJ1-2 | TRBV9 | NA | NA | TGTGCCAGCAGCGTAGCCTGGCAGATGAATAACTATGGCTACACCTTC | CASSVAWQMNNYGYTF
TRBJ1-2 | TRBV5-4 | NA | TRBD1 | TGTGCCAGCAGCTTACAGGGGGCAGGTGGCTACACCTTC | CASSLQGAGGYTF
TRBJ1-5 | TRBV5-6 | NA | TRBD1 | TGTGCCAGCAGCTTGACAGGGGAAGATCAGCCCCAGCATTTT | CASSLTGEDQPQHF
TRBJ2-7 | TRBV20-1 | NA | TRBD2 | TGCAGTGCTAGTCTTCCCCATAGCGGGAGTTACGAGCAGTACTTC | CSASLPHSGSYEQYF
TRBJ2-1 | TRBV30 | NA | TRBD2 | TGTGCCTGGACCCCTAGCGGGAGGGCCTACAGCAATGAGCAGTTCTTC | CAWTPSGRAYSNEQFF
TRBJ1-5 | TRBV6-5 | NA | NA | TGTGCCAGCAGTTACTCTTCGGCCAATCAGCCCCAGCATTTT | CASSYSSANQPQHF
TRBJ2-1 | TRBV7-3 | NA | NA | TGTGCCAGCAGCTTATCGCAGGACAATGAGCAGTTCTTC | CASSLSQDNEQFF
TRBJ1-6 | TRBV27 | NA | NA | TGTGCCAGCAGTTTATATGGGGGGCGTTACGGTTCACCCCTCCACTTT | CASSLYGGRYGSPLHF
TRBJ2-5 | TRBV12-3/TRBV12-4 | NA | NA | TGTGCCAGCAGTCTAAAGGAAGAGACCCAGTACTTC | CASSLKEETQYF
TRBJ2-1 | TRBV27 | NA | TRBD2 | TGTGCCAGCAGTCCTTGGACTAGCGGGAGGGCCCGGGATGAGCAGTTCTTC | CASSPWTSGRARDEQFF
TRBJ2-7 | TRBV4-1 | NA | TRBD1 | TGCGCCAGCAGCCGACTTGAACAGGGGTGGTACGAGCAGTACTTC | CASSRLEQGWYEQYF
TRBJ1-1 | TRBV28 | NA | NA | TGTGCCAGCCACACCGGGAGCGAAGCTTTCTTT | CASHTGSEAFF
TRBJ2-2 | TRBV5-4 | NA | NA | TGTGCCAGCACCGTTGAAAAGGGGTGGGACACCGGGGAGCTGTTTTTT | CASTVEKGWDTGELFF
TRBJ2-7 | TRBV2 | NA | TRBD2 | TGTGCCACGGGACTAGGAGGGGGCGAGCAGTACTTC | CATGLGGGEQYF
TRBJ1-2 | TRBV5-1 | NA | TRBD1 | TGCGCCAGCGGGGGGACAGCTAACTATGGCTACACCTTC | CASGGTANYGYTF
TRBJ2-2 | TRBV24-1 | NA | TRBD1 | TGTGCCACCAGTGACCCCAGGACAGGGGGCACCGGGGAGCTGTTTTTT | CATSDPRTGGTGELFF
TRBJ2-7 | TRBV11-2 | NA | NA | TGTGCCAGCAGCTTAGTTTCTGAGAACGAGCAGTACTTC | CASSLVSENEQYF
TRBJ1-5 | TRBV28 | NA | NA | TGTGCCAGCTCCCCGGCGGGCAGGGCTGGTCAGCCCCAGCATTTT | CASSPAGRAGQPQHF
TRBJ2-7 | TRBV10-3 | NA | NA | TGTGCCATCAGGGACAGCTACGAGCAGTACTTC | CAIRDSYEQYF
TRBJ1-5 | TRBV19 | NA | NA | TGTGCCAGTAGTCCCCCTCAGGGTGCGGGACGTCAGCCCCAGCATTTT | CASSPPQGAGRQPQHF